Below, 8 T cell receptor beta chains from the same sample are listed, as sequenced in a study of T cell changes during pregnancy in multiple sclerosis. This table comes from immunoSEQ multiplex PCR, and its TCRdb copy is limited to in-frame clones, with some not included. The sample records tens of thousands of clones, approximately 92% being singletons. Sequenced material: CD8+ T cells from peripheral blood mononuclear cells, taken in the third trimester of pregnancy. The origin of the receptors is a female donor in good health, enrolled as a control in a pregnancy study.

This clone was recorded once. The chain carries TRBV4-3 and TRBJ2-4; possible D gene TRBD1, 6 bases. This CDR3 is built from 15 residues. CDR1 and CDR2 from the germline V gene are LGHNA and YSLEER. Trimming took 1 base from V and 8 from J, leaving 15 bases between them. The CDR3 coding sequence is TGCGCCAGCAGCCAAGCGACAGGTCCAGGGGACATTCAGTACTTC. Its protein product is CASSQATGPGDIQYF.

The V gene is TRBV27, the J gene TRBJ1-1; weak D call: TRBD1 (5 bases). The ends were cut back, 5 bases at V and 5 bases at J, with 9 bases in the middle. This CDR3 contains 12 residues. Germline V gene lookup returns CDR1 MNHEY and CDR2 SMNVEV (reference sequence). CDR3 DNA sequence: TGTGCCAGCAGTATGGGGGGTACTGAAGCTTTCTTT. Its protein product is CASSMGGTEAFF.

The chain joins TRBV19 to TRBJ2-2; 11 bases align to TRBD2. The CDR3 is 16 amino acids. CDR1 and CDR2 from the germline V gene are LNHDA and SQIVND (reference sequence). Trimming at V came to 3 bases and at J to 4 bases, leaving 4 bases not matched to a gene. The CDR3 loop is CASSILAGGTTGELFF. CDR3 coding DNA: TGTGCCAGTAGTATTTTAGCGGGGGGGACCACCGGGGAGCTGTTTTTT. The full variable domain, with the rest looked up from reference TRBV19 and TRBJ2-2, is DGGITQSPKYLFRKEGQNVTLSCEQNLNHDAMYWYRQDPGQGLRLIYYSQIVNDFQKGDIAEGYSVSREKKESFPLTVTSAQKNPTAFYLCASSILAGGTTGELFFGEGSRLTVL.

This chain links TRBV30 with TRBJ1-6; 11 positions match TRBD1. Germline V CDR1 and CDR2: GTSNPN, SVGIG (reference sequence). V lost 3 bases and J lost 9; bases outside the gene matches: 4. This CDR3 region has 14 residues. Here the CDR3 reads CAWSPGQGGSPLHF. CDR3 in DNA: TGTGCCTGGAGCCCGGGACAGGGGGGTTCACCCCTCCACTTT.

V and J are TRBV6-5 and TRBJ2-7; 7 bases agree with TRBD1. This CDR3 is 12 amino acids long. The V gene's germline CDR1 is MNHEY and CDR2 SVGAGI. Germline trimming cut 8 bases from V and 7 bases from J; bases unmatched to any gene: 8. CDR3 in DNA: TGTGCCAGCGAGACAGGGACGGGGGAGCAGTACTTC. Translation: CASETGTGEQYF.

The rearrangement joins TRBV5-8 to TRBJ2-1, with 8 bases aligning to TRBD2. Germline CDR1 SGHTS, CDR2 YDEGEE. V shed 0 bases and J 7 bases; nucleotides not matched to a gene: 6. The CDR3 consists of 15 residues. CDR3 loop: CASSLVLAVINEQFF. As DNA, the CDR3 is TGTGCCAGCAGCTTGGTACTAGCGGTGATTAATGAGCAGTTCTTC.

The table lists this clone with a count of one. The V call is TRBV19, the J call TRBJ2-3; TRBD2 matches 9 bases. The CDR3 has 20 amino acids. Germline V gene sequence: CDR1 LNHDA, CDR2 SQIVND (reference sequence). The V and J ends lost 0 bases and 0 bases, in that order; junction bases with no gene match: 13. The CDR3: CASSIEEVAGGDLSTDTQYF. DNA of the CDR3: TGTGCCAGTAGTATAGAGGAGGTGGCGGGGGGGGACCTAAGCACAGATACGCAGTATTTT.

The rearrangement links TRBV5-6 to TRBJ2-7, with 9 bases that match TRBD1. Per germline, CDR1 SGHDT and CDR2 YYEEEE. There are 14 residues in the CDR3. The V and J ends lost 2 bases and 6 bases, in that order; junction bases with no gene match: 6. CDR3 amino acids: CASSFGTGRFEQYF. CDR3 nucleotides: TGTGCCAGCAGCTTTGGGACAGGGAGGTTCGAGCAGTACTTC.